The 25 T cell receptor beta chains below were found in one sample sequenced in a study of T-cell memory formation after mild COVID-19. TCRdb processed the 5' RACE reads anew with MiXCR; each CDR3 protein has one entry. The data contain under 250,000 distinct CDR3 sequences, about 16% of them seen just once; the ten biggest clones take up about 2%. Sequenced sample: PBMCs or a T cell subset sorted from them (not recorded which). All receptors derive from an adult woman who had mild COVID-19 (a few samples of this study predate the infection). Cell type and time point are not known.

This chain uses TRBV20-1 with TRBJ1-5, with D perhaps matching TRBD1 (6 bases). The germline V gene has CDR1 DFQATT and CDR2 SNEGSKA (reference sequence). The CDR3 has 13 amino acids. This CDR3 reads CGIGGSGNQPQHF. In DNA, the CDR3 is TGCGGGATCGGGGGCAGCGGCAATCAGCCCCAGCATTTT.

V is TRBV9 and J is TRBJ2-5; 9 positions agree with TRBD2. The junction had 10 bases not matched to a gene; V was cut back by 0 bases and J by 1 base. CDR1 is SGDLS and CDR2 is YYNGEE in the germline V gene. The CDR3 sequence is 18 residues long. As DNA, the CDR3 is TGTGCCAGCAGCGTAGCTACACCGGTAGCGGGAGTCCAAGAGACCCAGTACTTC. As protein: CASSVATPVAGVQETQYF.

The chain joins TRBV6-5 to TRBJ2-3; D is unresolved. The CDR3 spans 13 residues. The ends were cut back, 3 bases at V and 3 bases at J, with 7 bases in the middle. From germline, CDR1 is MNHEY and CDR2 SVGAGI. The CDR3 loop reads CASSYSTTDTQYF. The DNA of the CDR3 is TGTGCCAGCAGTTATTCTACAACAGATACGCAGTATTTT.

The rearrangement uses TRBV7-9 and TRBJ1-1, with D possibly matching TRBD1 (5 bases). From germline, CDR1 is SEHNR and CDR2 FQNEAQ (reference sequence). The CDR3 length is 13 residues. V dropped 4 bases and J dropped 4 bases, with 10 bases sitting between them. The CDR3, as DNA: TGTGCCAGCAGCTCCGGGGCCGGCACTGAAGCTTTCTTT. Translated, it gives CASSSGAGTEAFF.

The V and J genes are TRBV10-3 and TRBJ2-1; the D gene could be TRBD1 or TRBD2 (5 bases each). This CDR3 is 14 amino acids long. The germline V gene encodes CDR1 ENHRY and CDR2 SYGVKD. The V end lost 2 bases, the J end lost 9 bases, and 14 bases lay between the germline ends. CDR3 DNA: TGTGCCATCAGTGAGGGGGGATCTTACGGTGAGCAGTTCTTC. Translating gives CAISEGGSYGEQFF.

The chain employs TRBV2 and TRBJ2-3, with a possible D match to TRBD2 (6 bases). Germline V lookup: CDR1 SNHLY, CDR2 FYNNEI. The CDR3 loop spans 15 amino acids. Trimming left V 4 bases short and J 0 bases short, with 11 bases between. The CDR3, as DNA: TGTGCCAGCAGTGCTTGGCGGGGAAGCACAGATACGCAGTATTTT. Translating it yields CASSAWRGSTDTQYF.

This clonotype has more than one count but fewer than ten. The chain is built from TRBV7-9 and TRBJ2-1; perhaps TRBD2 as D (6 bases). The ends were cut back, 5 bases at V and 14 bases at J, with 16 bases in the middle. The CDR3 is made up of 12 amino acids. From germline, CDR1 is SEHNR and CDR2 FQNEAQ (reference sequence). This CDR3 reads CASSLGGGGEFF. DNA of the CDR3: TGTGCCAGCAGCCTTGGAGGAGGAGGGGAGTTCTTC.

This clonotype has only a few counts. The chain is built from TRBV18 and TRBJ1-1; the D is unclear. The germline V gene has CDR1 KGHSH and CDR2 LQKENI. V was cut by 1 base and J by 3 bases, with 6 bases left in between. The CDR3 spans 13 residues. CDR3 coding DNA: TGTGCCAGCTCACCACAGGAGGACACTGAAGCTTTCTTT. It encodes CASSPQEDTEAFF. Using reference TRBV18 and TRBJ1-1 for the parts outside the CDR3, the full variable domain is NAGVMQNPRHLVRRRGQEARLRCSPMKGHSHVYWYRQLPEEGLKFMVYLQKENIIDESGMPKERFSAEFPKEGPSILRIQQVVRGDSAAYFCASSPQEDTEAFFGQGTRLTVV.

This clonotype was observed a handful of times. The rearrangement uses TRBV20-1 and TRBJ1-5; D is undetermined. The V end lost 4 bases, the J end lost 0 bases, and 16 bases lay between the germline ends. Germline-derived CDR1 and CDR2 are DFQATT and SNEGSKA (reference sequence). This CDR3 spans 16 amino acids. This CDR3 is CSAKMQALYSNQPQHF. CDR3 nucleotides: TGCAGTGCTAAGATGCAGGCACTCTATAGCAATCAGCCCCAGCATTTT.

This clonotype was seen a few times. CDR3 sequence reads: CASREGASSGANVLTF. CDR3 in DNA: TGCGCCAGCAGGGAGGGGGCGTCTTCCGGGGCCAACGTCCTGACTTTC. The J gene is TRBJ2-6, the V gene TRBV5-1, with D tentatively TRBD1 (7 bases). Germline V gene lookup returns CDR1 SGHRS and CDR2 YFSETQ. The length of the CDR3 is 16 residues. The V and J ends lost 5 bases and 4 bases respectively, with 16 bases between them.

The chain carries TRBV5-5 and TRBJ1-1, with D hard to call. Germline CDR1 SGHKS, CDR2 YYEKEE (reference sequence). The CDR3 spans 11 residues. V was shortened by 5 bases and J by 1 base, with 3 bases between the two germline ends. CDR3 sequence: CASRSNTEAFF. The CDR3 DNA is TGTGCCAGCAGGTCGAACACTGAAGCTTTCTTT.

The V gene is TRBV7-2, the J gene TRBJ2-7; D remains unclear. Germline V lookup: CDR1 SGHTA, CDR2 FQGNSA. The length of the CDR3 is 13 residues. The V gene lost 3 bases and the J gene lost 3 bases, with 9 bases spanning the gap. The CDR3 sequence: CASSLYKYYEQYF. As DNA, the CDR3 is TGTGCCAGCAGCTTGTACAAATACTACGAGCAGTACTTC.

The sample holds many counts of this clonotype. This sequence joins TRBV20-1 and TRBJ1-1; TRBD1 might be the D (6 bases). V was trimmed by 4 bases and J by 7 bases, leaving 10 bases between them. Looked up from germline, CDR1 is DFQATT and CDR2 is SNEGSKA (reference sequence). This CDR3 contains 11 residues. The CDR3 loop is CSATQGVEAFF. In DNA form, the CDR3 reads TGCAGTGCTACACAGGGAGTTGAAGCTTTCTTT.

CDR3 sequence: CASSPGDRGYTEAFF. CDR3 in DNA: TGTGCCAGCAGCCCCGGAGACAGGGGGTACACTGAAGCTTTCTTT. The chain is built from TRBV28 and TRBJ1-1; 9 positions agree with TRBD1. The germline CDR1 and CDR2 sequences are MDHEN and SYDVKM. The CDR3 length is 15 residues. Trimming took 6 bases from V and 3 from J; bases not matched to a gene: 8.

The chain uses TRBV7-2 and TRBJ2-1; 9 nucleotides line up with TRBD1. CDR3 length: 17 residues. The V gene end was trimmed by 5 bases and the J gene end by 0 bases; junction bases not matched to a gene: 8. The germline gives CDR1 SGHTA, CDR2 FQGNSA. The CDR3 loop is CASSLDRGLSSYNEQFF. The CDR3 DNA reads TGTGCCAGCAGCCTGGACAGGGGCCTTAGCTCCTACAATGAGCAGTTCTTC.

The table lists this clonotype with many counts. The rearrangement uses TRBV12-3 or TRBV12-4 and TRBJ2-2; D gene unclear. The CDR3 loop spans 13 amino acids. The V end lost 4 bases, the J end lost 3 bases, and 6 bases lay between the germline ends. CDR3 sequence reads: CASSYRDTGELFF. DNA for the CDR3: TGTGCCAGCAGTTACCGGGACACCGGGGAGCTGTTTTTT.

The chain has TRBV9 and TRBJ1-1, with 9 nucleotides matching TRBD1. Germline V gene lookup returns CDR1 SGDLS and CDR2 YYNGEE. This CDR3 comprises 17 residues. V lost 0 bases to trimming and J lost 5 bases; unmatched junction nucleotides: 11. CDR3 sequence: CASSVVDRGPFQTEAFF. In nucleotides, the CDR3 is TGTGCCAGCAGCGTAGTGGACAGGGGCCCTTTTCAGACTGAAGCTTTCTTT. Based on the CDR3 plus reference TRBV9 and TRBJ1-1, the full variable domain is DSGVTQTPKHLITATGQRVTLRCSPRSGDLSVYWYQQSLDQGLQFLIQYYNGEERAKGNILERFSAQQFPDLHSELNLSSLELGDSALYFCASSVVDRGPFQTEAFFGQGTRLTVV.

At least ten counts were recorded for this clonotype. The V gene is TRBV11-2, the J gene TRBJ1-5; D is uncertain. V lost 5 bases to trimming and J lost 11 bases, with 16 bases between them. Germline V gene lookup returns CDR1 SGHAT and CDR2 FQNNGV. The CDR3 covers 13 residues. The CDR3 sequence is CASSPNLQDSQHF. The CDR3 DNA follows: TGTGCCAGCAGCCCCAATCTCCAGGACTCCCAGCATTTT.

A few counts support this clonotype. The chain has TRBV7-2 and TRBJ2-7, with 8 bases aligning to TRBD1. J gave up 3 bases and V 6 bases, and 4 bases lay outside the gene matches. There are 13 residues in the CDR3. Germline CDR1 is SGHTA and CDR2 is FQGNSA. In nucleotides, the CDR3 is TGTGCCAGCAGAGGACAGGGAGGCTACGAGCAGTACTTC. It is translated as CASRGQGGYEQYF.

This clonotype is a singleton in its sample. This chain joins TRBV6-6 and TRBJ2-1; D is perhaps TRBD2 (7 bases). CDR1 and CDR2 (germline): MNHNY, SVGAGI (reference sequence). This CDR3 is built from 15 residues. Between the trimmed V and J ends, which lost 4 bases and 12 bases, there was a span of 22 bases. CDR3 protein: CASSSWRGRDLMQFF. The CDR3 coding sequence is TGTGCCAGCAGTTCTTGGAGGGGGAGGGACCTTATGCAGTTCTTC.

CDR3 amino acids: CASSFSSTSDTQYF. CDR3 sequence (DNA): TGCGCCAGCAGTTTTTCTAGCACTTCGGATACGCAGTATTTT. The chain recombines TRBV5-1 with TRBJ2-3; a possible D gene is TRBD2 (5 bases). V lost 5 bases to trimming and J lost 6 bases, with 16 bases between them. The V gene's germline CDR1 is SGHRS and CDR2 YFSETQ. The CDR3 length is 14 residues.

This clonotype was picked up a small number of times. V and J are TRBV11-3 and TRBJ1-3; the D gene is possibly TRBD1 (6 bases). CDR1 and CDR2 from the germline V gene are SGHNT and YENEEA. The CDR3 spans 14 residues. V lost 5 bases and J 4 bases, leaving 12 bases between the germline ends. In DNA form, the CDR3 reads TGTGCCAGCAGCCTGGGGGGCTCGGGAAACACCATATATTTT. Its protein is CASSLGGSGNTIYF.

This clonotype was counted many times. V and J are TRBV27 and TRBJ2-7; D is unclear. Trimming pared 8 bases from V and 2 bases from J, leaving 25 bases between. Looked up from germline, CDR1 is MNHEY and CDR2 is SMNVEV (reference sequence). This CDR3 spans 17 amino acids. CDR3 protein: CASPFCWANPPTYEQYF. CDR3 coding DNA: TGTGCCAGCCCCTTCTGCTGGGCCAATCCTCCGACCTACGAGCAGTACTTC.

The chain employs TRBV7-2 and TRBJ1-3; unclear D gene. The CDR3 totals 15 residues. The V gene's germline CDR1 is SGHTA and CDR2 FQGNSA. Trimming removed 2 bases from V and 0 bases from J, with 8 bases in between. DNA for the CDR3: TGTGCCAGCAGCTTACACACCCTCTCTGGAAACACCATATATTTT. Translated, it gives CASSLHTLSGNTIYF.

This clonotype was found a few times. V usage is TRBV7-2 and J usage is TRBJ2-7; 8 nucleotides line up with TRBD2. The V and J ends lost 4 bases and 2 bases, in that order; junction bases with no gene match: 7. CDR1 is SGHTA, CDR2 FQGNSA, per germline. This CDR3 contains 15 residues. The CDR3 nucleotides read TGTGCCAGCAGCTATCGGGAGGGTCCCCCCTACGAGCAGTACTTC. Amino acids: CASSYREGPPYEQYF.